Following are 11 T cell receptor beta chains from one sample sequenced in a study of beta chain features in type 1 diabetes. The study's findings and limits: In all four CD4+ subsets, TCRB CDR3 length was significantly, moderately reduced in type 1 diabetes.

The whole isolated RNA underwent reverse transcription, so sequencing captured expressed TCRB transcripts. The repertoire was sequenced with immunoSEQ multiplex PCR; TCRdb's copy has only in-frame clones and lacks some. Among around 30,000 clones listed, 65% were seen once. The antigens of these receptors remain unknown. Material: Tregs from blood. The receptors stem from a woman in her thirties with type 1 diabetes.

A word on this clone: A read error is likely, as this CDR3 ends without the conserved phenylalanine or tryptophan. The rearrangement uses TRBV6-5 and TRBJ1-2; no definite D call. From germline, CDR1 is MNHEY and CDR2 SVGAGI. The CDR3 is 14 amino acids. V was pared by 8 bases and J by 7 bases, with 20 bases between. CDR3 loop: CASLAGTQNGGYTL. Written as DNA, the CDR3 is TGTGCCAGCCTAGCGGGCACCCAGAATGGTGGCTACACCCTC.

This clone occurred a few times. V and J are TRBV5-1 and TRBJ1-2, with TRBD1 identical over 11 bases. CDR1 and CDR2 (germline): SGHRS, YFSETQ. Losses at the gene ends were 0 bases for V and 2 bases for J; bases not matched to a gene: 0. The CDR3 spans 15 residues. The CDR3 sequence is CASSLGTGGNYGYTF. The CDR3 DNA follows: TGCGCCAGCAGCTTGGGGACAGGGGGCAACTATGGCTACACCTTC.

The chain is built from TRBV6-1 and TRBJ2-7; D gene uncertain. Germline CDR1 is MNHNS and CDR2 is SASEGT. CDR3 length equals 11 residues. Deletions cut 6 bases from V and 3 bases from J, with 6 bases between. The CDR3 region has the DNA TGTGCCAGCAGCGTCTTCTACGAGCAGTACTTC. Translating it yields CASSVFYEQYF.

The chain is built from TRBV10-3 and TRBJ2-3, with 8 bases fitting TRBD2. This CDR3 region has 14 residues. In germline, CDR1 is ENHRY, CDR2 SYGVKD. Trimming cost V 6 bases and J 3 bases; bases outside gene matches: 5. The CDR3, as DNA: TGTGCCATCAGGGACTCTAGCGGGACAGATACGCAGTATTTT. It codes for CAIRDSSGTDTQYF.

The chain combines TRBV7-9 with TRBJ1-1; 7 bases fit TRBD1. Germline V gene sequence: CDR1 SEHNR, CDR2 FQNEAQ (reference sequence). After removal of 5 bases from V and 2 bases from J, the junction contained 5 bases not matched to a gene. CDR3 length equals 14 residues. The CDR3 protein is CASSTGTANTEAFF. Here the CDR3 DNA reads TGTGCCAGCAGCACCGGGACAGCCAACACTGAAGCTTTCTTT.

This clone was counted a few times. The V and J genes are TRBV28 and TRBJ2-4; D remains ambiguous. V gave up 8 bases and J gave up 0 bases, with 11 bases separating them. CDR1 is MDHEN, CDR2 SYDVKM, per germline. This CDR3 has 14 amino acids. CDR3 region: CASYSRLAKNIQYF. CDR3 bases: TGTGCCAGCTATTCGCGGCTAGCCAAAAACATTCAGTACTTC.

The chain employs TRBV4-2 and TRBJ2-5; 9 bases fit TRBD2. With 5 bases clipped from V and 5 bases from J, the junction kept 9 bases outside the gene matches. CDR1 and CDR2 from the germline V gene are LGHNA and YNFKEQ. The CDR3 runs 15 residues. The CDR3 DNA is TGTGCCAGCAGCTTGGGGGGACTAGCCCGGGAGACCCAGTACTTC. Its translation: CASSLGGLARETQYF.

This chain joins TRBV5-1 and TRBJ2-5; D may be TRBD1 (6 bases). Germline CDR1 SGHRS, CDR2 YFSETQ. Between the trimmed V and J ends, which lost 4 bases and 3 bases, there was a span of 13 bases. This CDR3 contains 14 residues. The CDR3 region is CASSRTVSKETQYF. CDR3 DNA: TGCGCCAGCAGCAGGACAGTCTCGAAAGAGACCCAGTACTTC.

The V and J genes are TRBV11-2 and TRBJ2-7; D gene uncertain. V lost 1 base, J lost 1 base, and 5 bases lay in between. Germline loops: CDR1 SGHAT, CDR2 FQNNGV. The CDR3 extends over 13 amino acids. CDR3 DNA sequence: TGTGCCAGCAGCTTAGCTACTTCCTACGAGCAGTACTTC. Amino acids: CASSLATSYEQYF.

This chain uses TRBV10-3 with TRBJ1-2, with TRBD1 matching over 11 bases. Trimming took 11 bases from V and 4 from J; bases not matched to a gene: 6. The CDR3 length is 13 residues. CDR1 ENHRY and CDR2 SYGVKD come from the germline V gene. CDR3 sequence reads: CASRDRGFYGYTF. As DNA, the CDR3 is TGTGCCTCCCGGGACAGGGGGTTCTATGGCTACACCTTC.

The chain's CDR3 is CASSLPGGGYTF. For the CDR3, the DNA is TGTGCCAGCTCACTCCCAGGTGGCGGCTACACCTTC. This chain links TRBV18 with TRBJ1-2, with D uncertain. Trimming took 4 bases from V and 8 from J, leaving 11 bases between them. The CDR3 covers 12 residues. Germline CDR1 is KGHSH and CDR2 is LQKENI.